This passage covers 17 T cell receptor beta chains from one sample sequenced in a study of CD8 T cells in ankylosing spondylitis. Via MiXCR, TCRdb re-called the 5' RACE reads, giving one row per CDR3 protein. Among a few hundred thousand distinct CDR3 sequences listed, 10% were seen once. Sequencing was done on a sample of blood, either unsorted or a sorted T cell fraction (not recorded which). These receptor sequences come from a male donor with ankylosing spondylitis or in good health (not recorded which).

The chain recombines TRBV7-8 with TRBJ2-5; 13 bases line up with TRBD2. V gave up 5 bases and J gave up 2 bases; unmatched junction bases: 11. The CDR3 covers 18 residues. Germline V CDR1 and CDR2: SGHVS, FQNEAQ. CDR3 region: CASSPPGLAGVRQETQYF. CDR3 nucleotides: TGTGCCAGCAGCCCCCCCGGACTAGCGGGAGTAAGACAAGAGACCCAGTACTTC.

This clonotype has ten or more counts. The chain couples TRBV12-3 or TRBV12-4 to TRBJ2-1; D is unclear. Trimming left V 1 base short and J 3 bases short, with 7 bases between. The CDR3 consists of 14 residues. The CDR3 DNA is TGTGCCAGCAGTTTAGTGACCGGCTACAATGAGCAGTTCTTC. This translates into CASSLVTGYNEQFF.

This clonotype was observed a few times. The rearrangement joins TRBV12-5 to TRBJ1-1; TRBD1 agrees at 8 bases. Germline V gene lookup returns CDR1 LGHNT and CDR2 FRNRAP. The CDR3 spans 14 residues. With 7 bases clipped from V and 1 base from J, the junction kept 5 bases outside the gene matches. In nucleotides, the CDR3 is TGTGCTAGTGCCATGGGACAGGAGAACACTGAAGCTTTCTTT. Residues: CASAMGQENTEAFF.

This clonotype was found many times. The chain is built from TRBV6-6 and TRBJ2-1, with D unclear. Germline assignment: CDR1 MNHNY and CDR2 SVGAGI (reference sequence). The V and J ends lost 11 bases and 6 bases respectively, with 14 bases between them. The CDR3 has 12 residues. The CDR3 bases are TGTGCCGTTGCGGATTGGGGCAATGAGCAGTTCTTC. This sequence encodes CAVADWGNEQFF.

The J gene is TRBJ1-4, the V gene TRBV7-9; D unclear. Trimming took 0 bases from V and 8 from J, leaving 13 bases between them. The germline gives CDR1 SEHNR, CDR2 FQNEAQ (reference sequence). The CDR3 has 15 amino acids. This CDR3 reads CASSLANGPQEKLFF. CDR3 nucleotide sequence: TGTGCCAGCAGCTTAGCGAACGGGCCTCAGGAAAAACTGTTTTTT.

With respect to this clonotype: With a much larger clone just one base away, this may be a read error. This sequence joins TRBV5-1 and TRBJ1-3, with TRBD1 identical over 7 bases. The V gene's germline CDR1 is SGHRS and CDR2 YFSETQ. Losses at the gene ends were 5 bases for V and 4 bases for J; bases not matched to a gene: 9. The CDR3 is 15 residues long. CDR3 region: CASSRDSSAGNTIYF. The CDR3, as DNA: TGCGCCAGCAGTCGGGACAGTTCGGCCGGAAACACCATATATTTT.

This chain's CDR3 is CASSLEAGATDTQYF. CDR3 DNA: TGTGCCAGCTCCCTTGAGGCTGGGGCCACAGATACGCAGTATTTT. The chain recombines TRBV18 with TRBJ2-3, with D tentatively TRBD1 (5 bases). CDR3 length: 15 amino acids. Germline V lookup: CDR1 KGHSH, CDR2 LQKENI. Trimming took 6 bases from V and 2 from J, leaving 15 bases between them.

This clonotype was seen many times. In nucleotides, the CDR3 is TGTGCCACCAGTGATTCCGACAGGGGGCTCGATGAGCAGTTCTTC. It specifies CATSDSDRGLDEQFF. The chain has TRBV24-1 and TRBJ2-1, with TRBD1 matching 10 bases. Germline CDR1 and CDR2: KGHDR and SFDVKD. The V segment lost 2 bases and the J segment 8 bases; nucleotides outside the gene matches: 5. The CDR3 is 15 amino acids.

This clonotype showed up just a few times. The gene calls are TRBV19 and TRBJ2-5; maybe TRBD2 (5 bases). Trimming left V 8 bases short and J 3 bases short, with 13 bases between. This CDR3 spans 13 amino acids. Germline V gene data show CDR1 as LNHDA and CDR2 as SQIVND (reference sequence). The CDR3 nucleotides read TGTGCCAGTCGGGGAACAACCGAAGAGACCCAGTACTTC. It encodes CASRGTTEETQYF.

This clonotype occurred many times. V and J are TRBV24-1 and TRBJ1-2; D is undetermined. Per germline, CDR1 KGHDR and CDR2 SFDVKD. V lost 7 bases to trimming and J lost 1 base, with 6 bases between them. The CDR3 totals 12 residues. This CDR3 reads CATRGGNYGYTF. DNA of the CDR3: TGTGCCACCAGGGGCGGTAACTATGGCTACACCTTC.

This clonotype was seen ten or more times. V gene TRBV20-1 combines with J gene TRBJ2-5, with 14 positions matching TRBD2. This CDR3 comprises 16 residues. Germline CDR1 DFQATT, CDR2 SNEGSKA (reference sequence). Unmatched junction bases numbered 5, after V lost 2 bases and J lost 3 bases. The CDR3 loop reads CSARRTSGGKKETQYF. The CDR3 nucleotides are TGCAGTGCTAGACGGACTAGCGGGGGGAAGAAAGAGACCCAGTACTTC.

This clonotype was counted a few times. The J gene is TRBJ1-1, the V gene TRBV7-9; TRBD1 is a possible D gene (6 bases). This CDR3 has 15 residues. The V and J ends lost 2 bases and 4 bases respectively, with 14 bases between them. Germline-derived CDR1 and CDR2 are SEHNR and FQNEAQ (reference sequence). CDR3 DNA sequence: TGTGCCAGCAGCTTAAGTGGGGGCTGGAGCACTGAAGCTTTCTTT. It codes for CASSLSGGWSTEAFF.

This clonotype came up many times. The chain is built from TRBV7-2 and TRBJ2-1; TRBD2 might be the D (6 bases). Per the germline V gene, CDR1 is SGHTA and CDR2 is FQGNSA. CDR3 length: 13 amino acids. V dropped 1 base and J dropped 11 bases, with 12 bases sitting between them. CDR3 region: CASSLVRGTQQFF. In DNA, the CDR3 is TGTGCCAGCAGCTTAGTGCGGGGAACTCAGCAGTTCTTC. The whole variable domain, remainder taken from reference TRBV7-2 and TRBJ2-1, is GAGVSQSPSNKVTEKGKDVELRCDPISGHTALYWYRQSLGQGLEFLIYFQGNSAPDKSGLPSDRFSAERTGGSVSTLTIQRTQQEDSAVYLCASSLVRGTQQFFGPGTRLTVL.

This clonotype has more than one count but fewer than ten. The rearrangement links TRBV6-1 to TRBJ2-3, with TRBD2 as a possible D gene (7 bases). V was cut by 3 bases and J by 5 bases, with 15 bases left in between. The CDR3 is made up of 15 amino acids. CDR1 and CDR2 from the germline V gene are MNHNS and SASEGT. CDR3 residues: CASSERGGAVDTQYF. CDR3 DNA: TGTGCCAGCAGTGAGAGGGGGGGCGCGGTAGATACGCAGTATTTT.

This chain links TRBV20-1 with TRBJ1-1; a weak D match, TRBD1 (5 bases). The CDR3 is made up of 13 amino acids. Germline CDR1 and CDR2: DFQATT and SNEGSKA (reference sequence). Trimming left V 8 bases short and J 5 bases short, with 18 bases between. DNA for the CDR3: TGCAGTTCCGAGCTCAGTTGGGGGACTGAAGCTTTCTTT. Translated, it gives CSSELSWGTEAFF.

V gene TRBV12-3 or TRBV12-4 combines with J gene TRBJ1-3, with no clear D. The CDR3 has 13 residues. V lost 3 bases and J lost 7, with 10 bases in between. This chain's CDR3 is CASSFMGGNTIYF. CDR3 coding DNA: TGTGCCAGCAGTTTCATGGGTGGGAACACCATATATTTT.

Many counts were recorded for this clonotype. The chain joins TRBV28 to TRBJ2-7, with TRBD1 matching over 10 bases. The CDR3 spans 14 residues. CDR1 is MDHEN and CDR2 is SYDVKM in the germline V gene. The junction had 3 bases not matched to a gene; V was cut back by 5 bases and J by 2 bases. CDR3 residues: CASSGQGETYEQYF. CDR3 coding DNA: TGTGCCAGCAGTGGACAGGGGGAAACCTACGAGCAGTACTTC.